The present T cell receptor (beta chain) was sequenced within a study of blood T cells in healthy people across ages. About the research overall: The template switching approach captured approximately one barcoded beta molecule for every two T cells.

Healthy Caucasian individuals from Russia aged 6 to 90 were enrolled as donors. Using a J-beta primer mix together with a sample-barcoded 5' primer, a second PCR was run for roughly 7 to 11 cycles. TCRdb reprocessed the 5' RACE reads via MiXCR and lists one record per CDR3 protein. The sample contains nearly 800,000 distinct CDR3 sequences, around 25% of which appear only once. The germline V gene encodes CDR1 MNHEY and CDR2 SMNVEV (reference sequence). The germline V and J ends were trimmed by 0 bases and 5 bases, with 13 bases remaining between them. The CDR3 spans 15 residues. This clonotype was counted only a few times. The same data also contributed to another study, on T cells of mothers and their children. From that report: Added by the second PCR's M1S primer were sample barcodes and 2-4 random nucleotides. Slightly higher, non-significant overlap characterized related mother-child pairs relative to unrelated pairs.

V and J are TRBV27 and TRBJ2-5, with D possibly being TRBD2 (5 bases). The sample comprised blood. This TCR was recovered from a boy younger than 18 in good health. Written as DNA, the CDR3 is TGTGCCAGCAGTTTATCGATTCCGGGGAGTGAGACCCAGTACTTC. This codes for CASSLSIPGSETQYF.